This T cell receptor (beta chain) originates from a study of blood T cell repertoires in COVID-19. At the level of the study: Acute-phase and convalescent COVID-19 samples originated in the United States, Italy and Spain. T cells, B-cell-depleted T cells, or PBMCs supplied cDNA or gDNA.

As processed by the authors: The assay estimated nucleated cells by amplifying reference gene primers. Data came from immunoSEQ multiplex PCR; TCRdb stores just in-frame clones and leaves some out. V, J and clone size are taken as reported in that table, and D and trimming were inferred from the DNA itself. The sample lists about 150,000 clones, around three quarters occurring once. The germline CDR1 and CDR2 sequences are MDHEN and SYDVKM. The CDR3 extends over 15 amino acids. V was clipped by 5 bases and J by 5 bases; unmatched bases: 7. This sequence joins TRBV28 and TRBJ1-2; TRBD1 matches 11 bases. The specimen was peripheral blood. This receptor was obtained from an elderly man with acute or convalescent COVID-19. This CDR3 reads CASSLGGQGVYGYTF. CDR3 DNA: TGTGCCAGCAGTCTGGGGGGACAGGGGGTTTATGGCTACACCTTC.